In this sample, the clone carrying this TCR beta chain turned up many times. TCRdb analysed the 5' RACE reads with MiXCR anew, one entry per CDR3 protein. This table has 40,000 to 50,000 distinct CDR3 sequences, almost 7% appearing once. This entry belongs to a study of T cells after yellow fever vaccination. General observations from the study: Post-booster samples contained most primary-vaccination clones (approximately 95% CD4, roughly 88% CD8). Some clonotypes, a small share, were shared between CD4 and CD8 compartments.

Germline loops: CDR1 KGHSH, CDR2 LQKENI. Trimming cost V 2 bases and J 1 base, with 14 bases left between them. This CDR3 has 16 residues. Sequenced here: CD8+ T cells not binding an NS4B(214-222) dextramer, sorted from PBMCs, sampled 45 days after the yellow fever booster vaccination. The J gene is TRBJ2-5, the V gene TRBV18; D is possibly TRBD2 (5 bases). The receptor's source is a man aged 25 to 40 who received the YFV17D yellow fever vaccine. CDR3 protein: CASSPDKSGLQETQYF. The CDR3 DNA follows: TGTGCCAGCTCACCAGATAAAAGCGGCCTCCAAGAGACCCAGTACTTC.